The clone carrying this T cell receptor beta chain was counted a few times. No antigen is known for it. Time point in this sample: patch test 1, 2 weeks after DPC sensitization. Treatment defined: therapeutic diphenylcyclopropenone sensitization with weekly scalp DPC. Total RNA was isolated from unfractionated whole blood. The data belong to a study of human T cells and chemical hapten exposure. Study at large: Chiefly women, the patients showed alopecia areata, totalis or universalis. Whole-study results and caveats: Versus controls, significantly more large CDR3 similarity clusters arose from expanded TCRs.

The CDR3 is made up of 15 amino acids. V dropped 4 bases and J dropped 4; count of bases not matched to a gene: 4. TCRdb re-analysed the RACE reads in MiXCR, keeping a single row per CDR3 protein. The top ten clones hold roughly 8% of a sample with some 340,000 distinct CDR3 sequences, approximately 6.3% of them seen once. This chain joins TRBV12-3 or TRBV12-4 and TRBJ2-1; 10 bases line up with TRBD1. The TCR sequence derives from a woman aged 18 to 35 with alopecia areata. Some clones in this sample may be carry-over from other donors' samples. Source: whole blood, taken in connection with sensitization to the hapten diphenylcyclopropenone (DPC). CDR3 DNA sequence: TGTGCCAGCAGTTCCTGGGACAGGGGATACAATGAGCAGTTCTTC. Its protein is CASSSWDRGYNEQFF.